The present T cell receptor beta chain was sequenced within a study of blood T cell repertoires in COVID-19. As for the study in general: The United States, Italy and Spain provided the acute and convalescent COVID-19 samples. From T cells, B-cell-depleted T cells, or PBMCs came the material, which was cDNA or gDNA.

Per the authors' pipeline: Researchers report that nucleated cell counts were estimated from reference gene primer amplification. The protocol was immunoSEQ multiplex PCR, while the TCRdb copy is restricted to in-frame clones and leaves out a portion. The DNA was the basis for D and trimming; V, J and clone size are from that table. The repertoire holds some 39,000 clones, with 90% as singletons. The TCR sequence derives from a human donor in a cohort sampled during active COVID-19. The sequencing input was peripheral blood.

DNA for the CDR3: TGCGCCAGCAGTCGACTAGCGGGAGCGAATTACGAGCAGTACTTC. Amino acids: CASSRLAGANYEQYF. J is TRBJ2-7 and V is TRBV4-3, with 12 nucleotides matching TRBD2. Trimming at V came to 6 bases and at J to 4 bases, leaving 7 bases not matched to a gene. CDR3 size: 15 residues. Looked up from germline, CDR1 is LGHNA and CDR2 is YSLEER.